This T cell receptor beta chain was obtained from a study of cytomegalovirus exposure and HLA in healthy donors (dated by TCRdb to about 2017). Broadly, across the study: An earlier analysis of some 600 of the donors reported about 280 Gb of sequence data and about 120 million unique TCR beta sequences obtained from approximately 180 million T cells. On average, roughly 250,000 unique TCR beta nucleotide sequences were sequenced per donor among a few hundred genotyped donors of the cohort, with about 19% of those sequences being non-productive. Several DR-DQ haplotypes were handled as single units for association and clustering because linkage in the cohort was strong. The study aimed to test whether cataloging public T cell receptors could reveal signatures of past pathogen exposure. The number of typed donors differed by locus: about 629-640 for A, B, C, DRB1 and DQB1; some 540 for DQA1; around 610 for DPA1; and about 450 for DPB1. Roughly 300 gigabases of sequencing data and around 80 million unique TCR sequences made up an early release that covered nearly 650 HLA-typed donors. HLA typing covered class I and class II loci at four-digit resolution. The study profiled the T cell repertoires of 500 to 800 subjects by immunosequencing and related them to cytomegalovirus serostatus. In an earlier analysis of 587 of the donors, high-throughput TCR beta sequencing was used to judge whether each TCR beta V gene segment behaved as functional or pseudogenic. High-throughput TCR immunosequencing, statistical association of individual TCRs with disease status, and machine learning were combined to predict cytomegalovirus infection status. In the later analysis, no new phenotypic data were used to find candidate immune exposures; instead, reliance was placed on TCR beta sequences and their occurrence across donors. Along with the approximately 600-subject first cohort, a separate validation cohort of some 130 different subjects was used. A later genetic analysis took genome-wide SNP genotypes for about 55% of the roughly 700 donors and used that subset as a discovery cohort. Among the approximately 420 genotyped donors, under 90% belonged to the genetic ancestry cluster associated with self-reported Caucasian donors. In a later analysis, previously published TCR beta repertoires from 600 to 850 donors were re-analyzed and high-resolution HLA genotyping was added so that TCR occurrence patterns could be studied. Donor age, sex, ethnicity and CMV serostatus were compiled together with the repertoire data. Every discovery cohort repertoire had been produced on one sequencing platform. Points the paper makes about the study in general: Linkage disequilibrium might explain the correlated functional status among segregating V segments, but an unknown experimental factor could not be ruled out. HLA typing was unavailable for some donors at each locus, so association tests used only the typed subset. V-gene and J-gene trimming of TCR beta chains was associated with a missense DCLRE1C variant in a later genetic analysis, and the association was replicated in an independent cohort. Immune exposure information for the cohort was limited to CMV serostatus. Most CMV-associated TCR beta chains appeared to be HLA-restricted in a later analysis, and the HLA associations seemed to be driven largely by CMV exposure. A later genetic analysis reported fewer N-insertions in productive TCRs among donors in an Asian-associated ancestry cluster than the roughly 720-donor mean. Cytomegalovirus status was reported to be diagnosed by the classifier with high specificity and sensitivity in both the original and validation cohorts. Only TCR beta chains were sequenced in this cohort, and the absence of alpha or paired-chain data limited detectable features. The sequencing pipeline was judged likely to have produced a cluster of highly shared sequence variants as a technical artifact. In a later analysis, several top co-occurrence clusters were reported to appear linked to parvovirus B19, influenza, CMV and Epstein-Barr virus. In the study, some 160 TCR beta chains were listed as associated with cytomegalovirus. Broadly in line with IMGT annotations, most TCR beta V segments showed up in productive rearrangements about 87% or about 30% of the time in an earlier analysis of several hundred of the donors. Three of the identified cytomegalovirus-associated TCR beta chains were confirmed in vitro to be specific for cytomegalovirus antigens. Specific HLA alleles were associated with 16,951 TCR beta sequences at a false discovery rate of 0.05 in a later analysis. Presence/absence analyses assumed roughly uniform sequencing depth across donors, an assumption that may not hold. Because the 87-base-pair reads could not distinguish some IMGT-functional V segments, including TRBV6-2 and TRBV6-3, those segments were excluded. A later analysis found that HLA-associated TCR beta chains were more clonally expanded and had lower generation probabilities than equally common non-associated chains. Most TCR sequences were observed very rarely across donors, whereas some public TCRs were present in many individuals. A further reported finding was that TCR beta sequences accurately predicted the HLA-A and HLA-B alleles for most subjects in the first cohort. In a later analysis, the rate of TCR association differed among HLA loci, with DRB1 alleles having the most associated TCRs and HLA-C alleles having the fewest. Because counts were too low, some 16 rarely observed V segments, including chromosome 9 orphons, were excluded from the earlier analysis of some 590 of the donors. The authors suggested that the approach could potentially be generalized to other disease states and immunological phenotypes. Strong co-occurrence of HLA alleles, especially DR and DQ, made assigning TCR associations to individual alleles difficult.

The cohort comprised under 700 healthy bone marrow donors. At the time of sampling, every cohort member was nominally healthy, though immune exposures that went unrecorded were likely present. The donor was CMV seropositive and belonged to the group of about 290 seropositive cohort members. Every donor gave a peripheral blood sample, and the peripheral blood mononuclear cells from that sample were used for TCR beta sequencing. The Qiagen DNeasy Blood Extraction Kit was used to extract genomic DNA from the blood cell samples. The protocol used for the library was the immunoSEQ multiplex PCR assay. For the multiplex PCR, a mixture combining 60 forward primers for TCR Vbeta segments and 13 reverse primers for TCR Jbeta segments was used. Amplification of the CDR3 region of rearranged TCR beta genes was performed with a multiplex PCR assay on genomic DNA. The amplified TCR beta libraries were sequenced on the Illumina HiSeq System as 87-base-pair reads. The authors' analysis ran thus. A later analysis counted about 82 million unique TCR beta chains across the approximately 700 repertoires, and around 9.9 million of these chains were shared by at least two donors. A nearest-neighbor algorithm error-corrected the raw reads and collapsed the reads into unique sequences, merging closely related sequences to remove PCR and sequencing errors. V, D and J gene segments were assigned by aligning CDR3 sequences to IMGT reference sequences. Each retained sequence needed at least a six-nucleotide match to both a V gene segment and a J gene segment. Rearrangements were called productive when the CDR3 lacked stop codons and stayed in frame with V and J; all others were non-productive. CDR3 was defined by IMGT convention, running from the second conserved V-encoded cysteine to the conserved J-encoded phenylalanine. In an earlier analysis of 550 to 650 of the donors, sequences lacking an unambiguous match to a single V gene segment were excluded. In an earlier analysis of approximately 610 of the donors, V segments were called functional above 56.7% productive rearrangements and were called segregating when the between-donor standard deviation exceeded 5%. A statistical classification framework was built to diagnose cytomegalovirus status from the catalog of TCR beta chain sequences. V and J gene assignment, in a later analysis, came from comparing TCR nucleotide sequences with IMGT/GENE-DB human TR gene sequences. A later analysis assigned CDR3 sequences and most-parsimonious VDJ recombination scenarios with the TCRdist pipeline. In a later analysis, each TCR beta chain was defined by its CDR3 amino acid sequence together with its V-gene family, and reads lacking a unique V-gene family were excluded. A later analysis removed 500 to 600 highly shared, low-generation-probability nucleotide sequences to deal with suspected cross-contamination and a sequencing artifact. In a later analysis, a clonal expansion index was calculated for each public chain from normalized within-repertoire ranks of inferred template counts. A later analysis computed generation probabilities with a VDJ recombination model fitted to out-of-frame rearrangements, and checked the results against IGoR. In a later analysis, TCR-TCR, TCR-HLA and TCR-CMV co-occurrence was scored with hypergeometric tests, and a repertoire-size bias correction was applied to TCR pairs. In a later analysis, false discovery rates were estimated by permuting HLA or CMV assignments 20 times. A later analysis grouped co-occurring TCRs with DBSCAN, adding TCRdist sequence similarity when clustering within HLA-allele-positive subsets. Repertoires with fewer than 30,000 or more than 120,000 public chains were left out of co-occurrence clustering, as were about five repertoires with anomalous nucleotide sharing. TCRdb's version of the immuneACCESS table is confined to in-frame rearrangements and falls short of the full clone set. An unresolved V gene accounts for under half of the shortfall where checked; the remainder is of unknown origin. For V, J and clone size, that table is used; D and trimming come from the DNA. The table of this sample itemizes over 80,000 clones. Of the sample, approximately 6% falls within the top ten clones.

In regard to this clone: Its cognate antigen has yet to be identified.

The cysteine opens and the phenylalanine closes a CDR3 of 14 amino acids. CDR3 DNA is the only sequence kept; it has 42 bases, read in frame from the first base. Trimming at the junction amounts to 5 bases on V and 2 bases on J, and the germline ends lie 15 bases apart. The germline V gene encodes CDR1 SQVTM and CDR2 ANQGSEA. The chain was built from TRBV29-1 and TRBJ1-1, with no confident D gene call. What was sequenced was PBMCs. This TCR was sampled from a girl aged 10 to 17 in good health and CMV-seropositive. The CDR3 reads as follows: CSVTVLTSNTEAFF. In nucleotides, the sequence is TGCAGCGTTACAGTTCTAACCTCTAACACTGAAGCTTTCTTT.